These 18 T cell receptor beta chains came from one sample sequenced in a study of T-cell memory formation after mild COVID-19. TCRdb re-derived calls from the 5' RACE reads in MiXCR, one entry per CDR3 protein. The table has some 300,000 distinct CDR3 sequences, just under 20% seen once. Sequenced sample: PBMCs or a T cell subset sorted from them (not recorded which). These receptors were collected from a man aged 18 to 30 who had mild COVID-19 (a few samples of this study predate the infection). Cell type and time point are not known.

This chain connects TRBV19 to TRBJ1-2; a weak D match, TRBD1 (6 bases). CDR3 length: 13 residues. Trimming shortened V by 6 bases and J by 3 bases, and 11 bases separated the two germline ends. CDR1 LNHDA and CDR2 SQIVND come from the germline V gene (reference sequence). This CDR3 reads CASSPGGDYGYTF. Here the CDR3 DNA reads TGTGCCAGTAGCCCGGGGGGCGACTATGGCTACACCTTC.

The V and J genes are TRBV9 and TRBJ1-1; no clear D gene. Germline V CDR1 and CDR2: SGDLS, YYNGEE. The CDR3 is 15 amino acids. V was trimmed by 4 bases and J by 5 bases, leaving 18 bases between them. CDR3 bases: TGTGCCAGCAGCCCCCAGGATATTTTGAGGACTGAAGCTTTCTTT. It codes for CASSPQDILRTEAFF.

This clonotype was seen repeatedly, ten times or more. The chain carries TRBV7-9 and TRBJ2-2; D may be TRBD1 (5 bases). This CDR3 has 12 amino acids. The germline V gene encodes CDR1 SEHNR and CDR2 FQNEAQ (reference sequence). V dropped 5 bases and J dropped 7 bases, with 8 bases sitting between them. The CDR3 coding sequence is TGTGCCAGCAGCCCCCAGGGCGGGGAGCTGTTTTTT. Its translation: CASSPQGGELFF.

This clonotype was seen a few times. CDR3 protein: CASSQTISDTQYF. DNA for the CDR3: TGCGCCAGCAGCCAGACCATAAGCGATACGCAGTATTTT. The chain is built from TRBV4-3 and TRBJ2-3; D ambiguous. Germline values: CDR1 LGHNA, CDR2 YSLEER. Between the trimmed V and J ends, which lost 3 bases and 6 bases, there was a span of 10 bases. The CDR3 has 13 amino acids.

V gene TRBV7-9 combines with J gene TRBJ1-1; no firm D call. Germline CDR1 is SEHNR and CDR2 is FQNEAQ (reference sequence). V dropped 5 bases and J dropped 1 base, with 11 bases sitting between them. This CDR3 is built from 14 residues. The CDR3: CASSAHGGNTEAFF. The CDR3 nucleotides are TGTGCCAGCAGCGCCCACGGTGGGAACACTGAAGCTTTCTTT.

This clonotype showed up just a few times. The CDR3 nucleotides read TGCGCCAGCAGCACCACGTCGACGACAGGGGGCTCAACCTACGAGCAGTACTTC. It encodes CASSTTSTTGGSTYEQYF. The chain links TRBV5-1 to TRBJ2-7; 10 nucleotides line up with TRBD1. The germline V gene encodes CDR1 SGHRS and CDR2 YFSETQ. The CDR3 is 18 residues long. Trimming cost V 4 bases and J 2 bases; bases outside gene matches: 15.

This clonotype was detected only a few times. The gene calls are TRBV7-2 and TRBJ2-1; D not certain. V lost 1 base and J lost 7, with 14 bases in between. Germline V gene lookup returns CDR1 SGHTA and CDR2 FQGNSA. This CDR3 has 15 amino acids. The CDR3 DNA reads TGTGCCAGCAGCTTAGAAGGTACTATTCTAAATGAGCAGTTCTTC. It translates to CASSLEGTILNEQFF.

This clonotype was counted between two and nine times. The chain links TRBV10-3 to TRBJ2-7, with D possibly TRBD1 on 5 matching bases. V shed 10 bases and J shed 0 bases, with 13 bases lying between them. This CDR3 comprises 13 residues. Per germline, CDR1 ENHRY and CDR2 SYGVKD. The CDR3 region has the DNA TGTGCCAGCGCAAGGGGAAGCTCCTACGAGCAGTACTTC. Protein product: CASARGSSYEQYF.

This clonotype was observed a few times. The CDR3 nucleotides are TGTGCCAGCAGCTTGACGTTCGGCTACACCTTC. Translated, it gives CASSLTFGYTF. The chain combines TRBV5-8 with TRBJ1-2; D is unresolved. The CDR3 contains 11 residues. The germline V and J ends were trimmed by 1 base and 8 bases, with 6 bases remaining between them. Germline CDR1 and CDR2: SGHTS and YDEGEE.

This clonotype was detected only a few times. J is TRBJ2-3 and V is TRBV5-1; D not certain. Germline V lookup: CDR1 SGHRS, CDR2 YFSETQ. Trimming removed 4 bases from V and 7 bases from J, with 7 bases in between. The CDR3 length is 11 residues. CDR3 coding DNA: TGCGCCAGCAGCGTTCAGTATACGCAGTATTTT. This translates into CASSVQYTQYF. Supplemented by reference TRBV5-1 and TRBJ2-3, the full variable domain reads KAGVTQTPRYLIKTRGQQVTLSCSPISGHRSVSWYQQTPGQGLQFLFEYFSETQRNKGNFPGRFSGRQFSNSRSEMNVSTLELGDSALYLCASSVQYTQYFGPGTRLTVL.

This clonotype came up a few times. The CDR3 DNA sequence: TGTGCCAGCAGTGAGGGGTTGGGGAATGAGCAGTTCTTC. This gives the protein CASSEGLGNEQFF. This chain joins TRBV2 and TRBJ2-1; unclear D gene. The CDR3 extends over 13 amino acids. Trimming pared 3 bases from V and 7 bases from J, leaving 10 bases between. From germline, CDR1 is SNHLY and CDR2 FYNNEI.

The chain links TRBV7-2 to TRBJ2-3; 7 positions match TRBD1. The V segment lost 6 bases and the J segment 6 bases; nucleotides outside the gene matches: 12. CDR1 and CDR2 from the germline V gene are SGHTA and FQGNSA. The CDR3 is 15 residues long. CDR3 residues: CASSSRQGNWDTQYF. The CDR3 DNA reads TGTGCCAGCAGTAGCCGACAGGGTAACTGGGATACGCAGTATTTT.

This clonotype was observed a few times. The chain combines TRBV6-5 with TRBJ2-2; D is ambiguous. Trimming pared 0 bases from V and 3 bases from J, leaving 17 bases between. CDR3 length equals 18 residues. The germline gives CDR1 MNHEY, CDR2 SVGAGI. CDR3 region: CASSYSNLGGRDTGELFF. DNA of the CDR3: TGTGCCAGCAGTTACTCGAACCTCGGTGGGCGAGACACCGGGGAGCTGTTTTTT.

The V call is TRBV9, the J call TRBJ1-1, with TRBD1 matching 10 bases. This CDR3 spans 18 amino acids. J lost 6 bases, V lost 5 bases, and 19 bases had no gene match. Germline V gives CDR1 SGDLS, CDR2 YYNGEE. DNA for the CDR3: TGTGCCAGCAGACGTACATCCGGACAGGGGGTTCAGGACCCTGAAGCTTTCTTT. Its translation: CASRRTSGQGVQDPEAFF. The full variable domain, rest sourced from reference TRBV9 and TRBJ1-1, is DSGVTQTPKHLITATGQRVTLRCSPRSGDLSVYWYQQSLDQGLQFLIQYYNGEERAKGNILERFSAQQFPDLHSELNLSSLELGDSALYFCASRRTSGQGVQDPEAFFGQGTRLTVV.

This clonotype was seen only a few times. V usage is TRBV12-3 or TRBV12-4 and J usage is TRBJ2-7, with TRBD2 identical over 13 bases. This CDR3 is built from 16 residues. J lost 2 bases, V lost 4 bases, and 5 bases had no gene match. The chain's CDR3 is CASSSRLAGGTYEQYF. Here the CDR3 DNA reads TGTGCCAGCAGTTCCCGACTAGCGGGGGGAACCTACGAGCAGTACTTC.

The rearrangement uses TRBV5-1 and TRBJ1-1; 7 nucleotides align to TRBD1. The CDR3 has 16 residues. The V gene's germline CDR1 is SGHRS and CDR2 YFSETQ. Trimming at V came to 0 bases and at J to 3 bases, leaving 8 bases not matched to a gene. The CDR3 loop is CASSLALTGEYTEAFF. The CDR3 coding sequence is TGCGCCAGCAGCTTGGCCTTAACAGGGGAATACACTGAAGCTTTCTTT.

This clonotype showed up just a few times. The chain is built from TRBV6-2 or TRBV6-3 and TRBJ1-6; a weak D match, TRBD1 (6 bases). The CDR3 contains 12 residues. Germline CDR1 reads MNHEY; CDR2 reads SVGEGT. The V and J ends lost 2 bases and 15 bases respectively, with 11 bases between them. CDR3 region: CASSYLQGNLHF. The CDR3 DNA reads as TGTGCCAGCAGTTACCTACAGGGAAACCTCCACTTT.

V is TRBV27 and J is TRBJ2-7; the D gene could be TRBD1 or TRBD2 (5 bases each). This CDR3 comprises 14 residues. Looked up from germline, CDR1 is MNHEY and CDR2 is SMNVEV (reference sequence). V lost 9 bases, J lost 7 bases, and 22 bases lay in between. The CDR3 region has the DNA TGTGCCAGTCATGAGGGGACCGGGTTCAGGGAGCAGTACTTC. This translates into CASHEGTGFREQYF.